The clone carrying this T cell receptor beta chain was counted only a few times. What it binds is unknown. These data belong to a study of beta chain features in type 1 diabetes. On the study more broadly: Across the samples, some 98,000,000 sorted cells were examined in total. General observations from the study: Within each of all four CD4+ subsets, Type 1 diabetes patients had TCRB CDR3s that were moderately but significantly shorter.

Reverse transcription of all isolated RNA meant that expressed TCRB transcripts were sequenced. Clones were read by immunoSEQ multiplex PCR, and TCRdb kept only the in-frame ones, dropping some. The table shows 250,000 to 300,000 clones, with 13% to 15% occurring only once. The CDR3 spans 11 residues. The germline V gene encodes CDR1 MDHEN and CDR2 SYDVKM. V lost 8 bases and J lost 0, with 4 bases in between. Cell sorting via CD45RO/CCR7/CD25/CD127/CD95/CD27 was performed to obtain CD4+ naive, central memory, regulatory and stem cell-like memory cells. Material: naive CD4+ T cells from blood. The J gene is TRBJ1-2, the V gene TRBV28; unclear D gene. The sequence was obtained from a man between 25 and 39 years old with type 1 diabetes. The CDR3 loop reads CASSTNYGYTF. For the CDR3, the DNA is TGTGCCAGCTCTACTAACTATGGCTACACCTTC.